The entry below describes one TCR beta chain. The data were taken from a study of T cells in Graves' hyperthyroidism and ophthalmopathy. Trimming shortened V by 10 bases and J by 1 base, and 16 bases separated the two germline ends. This CDR3 spans 14 amino acids. RNA transcripts served as the template for amplifying TCR beta CDR3 regions. The primer set for the first-round RT-PCR of the TCR CDR3 was HTBI. One entry per CDR3 protein, called by TCRdb with MiXCR from the multiplex PCR reads. The data show 370,000 or so distinct CDR3 sequences, around 25% seen once. Researchers defined stable Graves' hyperthyroidism as no ophthalmopathy progression within 18 months. Pregnant or lactating patients were excluded, as were those with uncontrolled infection or other autoimmune disease. Fresh 10 ml peripheral blood yielded PBMCs.

The sample taken for sequencing was blood. The sequence was obtained from a man aged 50-59 years with Graves' hyperthyroidism. The V call is TRBV12-3 or TRBV12-4, the J call TRBJ1-1; no clear D. The CDR3 nucleotides are TGTGCCATCCTAGTTTCTGCGGCGAACACTGAAGCTTTCTTT. Amino acid sequence: CAILVSAANTEAFF.